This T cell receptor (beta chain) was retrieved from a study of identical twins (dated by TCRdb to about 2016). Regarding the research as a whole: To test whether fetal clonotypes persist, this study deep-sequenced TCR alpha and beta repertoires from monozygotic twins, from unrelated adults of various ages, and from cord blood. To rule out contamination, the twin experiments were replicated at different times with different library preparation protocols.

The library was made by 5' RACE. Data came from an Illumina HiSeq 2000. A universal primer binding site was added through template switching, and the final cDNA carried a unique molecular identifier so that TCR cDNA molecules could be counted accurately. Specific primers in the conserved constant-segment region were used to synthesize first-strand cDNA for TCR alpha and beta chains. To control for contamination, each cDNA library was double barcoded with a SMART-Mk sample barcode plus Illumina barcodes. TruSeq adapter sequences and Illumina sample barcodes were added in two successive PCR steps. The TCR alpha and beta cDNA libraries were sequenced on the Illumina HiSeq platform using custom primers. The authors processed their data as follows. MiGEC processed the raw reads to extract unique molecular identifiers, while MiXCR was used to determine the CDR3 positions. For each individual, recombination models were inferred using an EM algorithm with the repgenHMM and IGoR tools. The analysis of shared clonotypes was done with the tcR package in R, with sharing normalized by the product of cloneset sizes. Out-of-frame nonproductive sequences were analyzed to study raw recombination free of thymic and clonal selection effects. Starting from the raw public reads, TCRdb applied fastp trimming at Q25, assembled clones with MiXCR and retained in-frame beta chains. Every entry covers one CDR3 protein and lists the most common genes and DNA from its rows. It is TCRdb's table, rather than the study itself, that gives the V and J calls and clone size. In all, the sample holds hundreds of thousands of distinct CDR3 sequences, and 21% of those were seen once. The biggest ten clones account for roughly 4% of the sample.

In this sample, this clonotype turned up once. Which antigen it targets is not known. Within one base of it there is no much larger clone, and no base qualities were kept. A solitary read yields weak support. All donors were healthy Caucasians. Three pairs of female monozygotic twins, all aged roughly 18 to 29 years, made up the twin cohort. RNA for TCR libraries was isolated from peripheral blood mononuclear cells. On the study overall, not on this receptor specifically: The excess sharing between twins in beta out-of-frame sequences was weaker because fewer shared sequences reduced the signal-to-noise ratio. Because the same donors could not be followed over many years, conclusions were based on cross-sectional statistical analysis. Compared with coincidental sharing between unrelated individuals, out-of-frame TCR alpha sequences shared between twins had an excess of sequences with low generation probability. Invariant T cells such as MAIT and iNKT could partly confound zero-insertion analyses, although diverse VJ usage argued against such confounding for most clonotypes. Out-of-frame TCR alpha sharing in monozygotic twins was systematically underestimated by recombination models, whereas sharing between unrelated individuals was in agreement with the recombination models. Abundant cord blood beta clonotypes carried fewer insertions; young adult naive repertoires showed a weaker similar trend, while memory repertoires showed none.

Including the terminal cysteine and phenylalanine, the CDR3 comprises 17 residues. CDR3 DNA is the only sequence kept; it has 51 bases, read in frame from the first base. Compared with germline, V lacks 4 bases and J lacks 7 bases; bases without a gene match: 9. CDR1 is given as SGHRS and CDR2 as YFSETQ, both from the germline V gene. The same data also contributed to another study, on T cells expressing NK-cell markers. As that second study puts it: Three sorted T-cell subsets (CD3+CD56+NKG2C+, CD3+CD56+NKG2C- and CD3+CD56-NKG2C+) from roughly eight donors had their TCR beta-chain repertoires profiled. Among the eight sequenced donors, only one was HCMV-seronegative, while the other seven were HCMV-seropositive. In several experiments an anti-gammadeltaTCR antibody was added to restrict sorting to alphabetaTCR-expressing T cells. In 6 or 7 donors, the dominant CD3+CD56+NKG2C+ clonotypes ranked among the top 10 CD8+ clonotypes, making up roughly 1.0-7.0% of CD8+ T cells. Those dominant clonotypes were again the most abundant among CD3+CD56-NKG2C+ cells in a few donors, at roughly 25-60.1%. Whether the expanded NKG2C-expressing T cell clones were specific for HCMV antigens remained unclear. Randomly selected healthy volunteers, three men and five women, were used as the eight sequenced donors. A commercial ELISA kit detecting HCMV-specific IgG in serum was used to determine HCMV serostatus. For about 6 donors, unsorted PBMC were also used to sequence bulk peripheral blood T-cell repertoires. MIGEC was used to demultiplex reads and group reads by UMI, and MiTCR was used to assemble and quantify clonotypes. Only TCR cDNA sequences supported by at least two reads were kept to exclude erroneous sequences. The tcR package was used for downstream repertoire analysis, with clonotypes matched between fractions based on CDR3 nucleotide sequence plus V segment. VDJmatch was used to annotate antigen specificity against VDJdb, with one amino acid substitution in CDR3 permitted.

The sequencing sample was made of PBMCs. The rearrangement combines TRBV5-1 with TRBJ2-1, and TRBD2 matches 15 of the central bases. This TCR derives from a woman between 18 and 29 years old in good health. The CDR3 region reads CASSPGTSGGPVNEQFF. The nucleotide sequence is TGCGCCAGCAGCCCCGGGACTAGCGGGGGGCCGGTGAATGAGCAGTTCTTC.